The 16 T cell receptor beta chains presented below share a single source sample, sequenced in a study of blood T cells in healthy people across ages. Sample-barcoded 5' priming and a J-beta primer mix drove a second PCR of 7 to 11 cycles. TCRdb independently ran MiXCR on the 5' RACE reads; one entry per CDR3 protein. Among around 970,000 distinct CDR3 sequences listed, about 51% were seen once. The material sequenced was blood. The receptors here all came from a woman aged 55-69 years in good health.

V gene TRBV27 combines with J gene TRBJ2-1; 11 nucleotides align to TRBD2. Germline lookup yields CDR1 MNHEY and CDR2 SMNVEV (reference sequence). This CDR3 has 19 amino acids. With 1 base clipped from V and 6 bases from J, the junction kept 14 bases outside the gene matches. The CDR3 loop is CASSLFSSSSGRTSNEQFF. CDR3 nucleotides: TGTGCCAGCAGTTTATTCTCTAGCTCTAGCGGGAGGACTTCCAATGAGCAGTTCTTC.

This sequence joins TRBV20-1 and TRBJ2-7; no clear D gene. Germline loops: CDR1 DFQATT, CDR2 SNEGSKA (reference sequence). V gave up 3 bases and J gave up 4 bases, with 10 bases separating them. The CDR3 covers 12 residues. Written as DNA, the CDR3 is TGCAGTGCTAGGGCAGTGGGATACGAGCAGTACTTC. Translation: CSARAVGYEQYF.

The V gene is TRBV12-3 or TRBV12-4, the J gene TRBJ2-7; 8 positions match TRBD1. Trimming cost V 4 bases and J 2 bases; bases outside gene matches: 7. CDR3 size: 15 residues. The CDR3 bases are TGTGCCAGCAGTTCCGGGGACAGGACTACCTACGAGCAGTACTTC. This translates into CASSSGDRTTYEQYF.

J is TRBJ2-3 and V is TRBV14; 9 positions agree with TRBD2. Germline trimming cut 4 bases from V and 5 bases from J; bases unmatched to any gene: 7. The CDR3 consists of 15 residues. Germline V CDR1 and CDR2: SGHDN, FVKESK. The CDR3 loop reads CASSPRLAVLDTQYF. The CDR3 DNA follows: TGTGCCAGCAGCCCCCGACTAGCGGTACTAGATACGCAGTATTTT.

The V call is TRBV20-1, the J call TRBJ2-1; TRBD2 matches at 9 bases. This CDR3 is 18 amino acids long. Germline CDR1 DFQATT, CDR2 SNEGSKA (reference sequence). V gave up 3 bases and J gave up 7 bases; unmatched junction bases: 19. This CDR3 is CSARRGVAGDPQGNEQFF. The DNA of the CDR3 is TGCAGTGCTAGGAGGGGAGTAGCGGGAGACCCACAAGGTAATGAGCAGTTCTTC.

This clonotype was seen a few times. This chain uses TRBV5-1 with TRBJ2-1; 12 nucleotides match TRBD2. The length of the CDR3 is 16 residues. The trim removed 2 bases at V and 1 base at J, leaving 1 base unmatched. Germline V gives CDR1 SGHRS, CDR2 YFSETQ. The DNA for the CDR3 is TGCGCCAGCAGCTTCGGACTAGCGGGATCCTACAATGAGCAGTTCTTC. It specifies CASSFGLAGSYNEQFF.

The chain employs TRBV11-1 and TRBJ2-6; D unclear. The ends were cut back, 4 bases at V and 0 bases at J, with 7 bases in the middle. Germline lookup yields CDR1 SGHAT and CDR2 FQDESV (reference sequence). The CDR3 spans 15 residues. The CDR3, as DNA: TGTGCCAGCAGCTCGGCAGACTCTGGGGCCAACGTCCTGACTTTC. As protein: CASSSADSGANVLTF. The whole variable domain, filled in from reference TRBV11-1 and TRBJ2-6, reads EAEVAQSPRYKITEKSQAVAFWCDPISGHATLYWYRQILGQGPELLVQFQDESVVDDSQLPKDRFSAERLKGVDSTLKIQPAELGDSAMYLCASSSADSGANVLTFGAGSRLTVL.

The V and J genes are TRBV20-1 and TRBJ2-1; D not resolved. The CDR3 is 11 amino acids. V was clipped by 7 bases and J by 6 bases, with 10 bases between them. Germline V lookup: CDR1 DFQATT, CDR2 SNEGSKA (reference sequence). The CDR3 is CSVDGPNEQFF. In nucleotides, the CDR3 is TGCAGTGTGGACGGGCCCAATGAGCAGTTCTTC.

The rearrangement uses TRBV29-1 and TRBJ2-5; TRBD1 might be the D (6 bases). The length of the CDR3 is 15 residues. From germline, CDR1 is SQVTM and CDR2 ANQGSEA. Trimming removed 8 bases from V and 1 base from J, with 20 bases in between. Here the CDR3 DNA reads TGCAGCATCACAGGGATTGACTGGGCCCAAGAGACCCAGTACTTC. Residues: CSITGIDWAQETQYF. The whole variable domain, remainder taken from reference TRBV29-1 and TRBJ2-5, is SAVISQKPSRDICQRGTSLTIQCQVDSQVTMMFWYRQQPGQSLTLIATANQGSEATYESGFVIDKFPISRPNLTFSTLTVSNMSPEDSSIYLCSITGIDWAQETQYFGPGTRLLVL.

This clonotype was detected only once. The V call is TRBV15, the J call TRBJ2-2, with 9 bases aligning to TRBD2. Trimming cost V 2 bases and J 6 bases; bases outside gene matches: 7. CDR3 length equals 16 residues. Germline lookup yields CDR1 LNHNV and CDR2 YYDKDF (reference sequence). As DNA, the CDR3 is TGTGCCACCAGCAGAACTCGTAGCGGGAGTGCCGGGGAGCTGTTTTTT. Translating it yields CATSRTRSGSAGELFF.

The genes are TRBV13 and TRBJ2-1; D possibly corresponds to TRBD2 (5 bases). The CDR3 spans 15 residues. Trimming took off 5 bases at V and 0 bases at J, with 11 bases between the two ends. Germline values: CDR1 PRHDT, CDR2 FYEKMQ (reference sequence). The CDR3 sequence is CASSHGEYSYNEQFF. The CDR3 region has the DNA TGTGCCAGCAGCCACGGGGAGTACTCCTACAATGAGCAGTTCTTC.

This clonotype has just a few counts. The chain uses TRBV4-1 and TRBJ2-1; 8 bases line up with TRBD2. V dropped 3 bases and J dropped 7; count of bases not matched to a gene: 8. CDR1 and CDR2 from the germline V gene are MGHRA and YSYEKL. The CDR3 extends over 15 amino acids. The CDR3 is CASSHLSGRDNEQFF. The CDR3 nucleotides read TGCGCCAGCAGCCATCTAAGCGGGAGAGATAATGAGCAGTTCTTC.

V gene TRBV5-1 combines with J gene TRBJ2-7; D is possibly TRBD1 (6 bases). Trimming cost V 0 bases and J 2 bases, with 12 bases left between them. Germline CDR1 reads SGHRS; CDR2 reads YFSETQ. The length of the CDR3 is 15 residues. CDR3 in amino acids: CASSLGAGDTYEQYF. CDR3 coding DNA: TGCGCCAGCAGCTTGGGGGCAGGGGATACCTACGAGCAGTACTTC.

V and J are TRBV4-3 and TRBJ2-3; 7 bases agree with TRBD2. The CDR3 has 16 residues. Germline-derived CDR1 and CDR2 are LGHNA and YSLEER. V was clipped by 0 bases and J by 5 bases; unmatched bases: 8. The DNA for the CDR3 is TGCGCCAGCAGCCAAGAATGGCTAGCGGAAGAAGATACGCAGTATTTT. This sequence encodes CASSQEWLAEEDTQYF.

The gene calls are TRBV9 and TRBJ2-3; D is ambiguous. Trimming took off 3 bases at V and 2 bases at J, with 7 bases between the two ends. Germline V gene data show CDR1 as SGDLS and CDR2 as YYNGEE. The CDR3 contains 13 residues. The CDR3 protein is CASSGYFTDTQYF. The CDR3 nucleotides are TGTGCCAGCAGCGGATATTTCACAGATACGCAGTATTTT.

The V gene is TRBV11-2, the J gene TRBJ1-1; weak D call: TRBD1 (5 bases). CDR1 SGHAT and CDR2 FQNNGV come from the germline V gene. Trimming removed 1 base at V and 4 bases at J, with 10 bases between. This CDR3 is built from 14 residues. Written as DNA, the CDR3 is TGTGCCAGCAGCTTAGCAGGGCAGACCACTGAAGCTTTCTTT. Translation gives CASSLAGQTTEAFF.